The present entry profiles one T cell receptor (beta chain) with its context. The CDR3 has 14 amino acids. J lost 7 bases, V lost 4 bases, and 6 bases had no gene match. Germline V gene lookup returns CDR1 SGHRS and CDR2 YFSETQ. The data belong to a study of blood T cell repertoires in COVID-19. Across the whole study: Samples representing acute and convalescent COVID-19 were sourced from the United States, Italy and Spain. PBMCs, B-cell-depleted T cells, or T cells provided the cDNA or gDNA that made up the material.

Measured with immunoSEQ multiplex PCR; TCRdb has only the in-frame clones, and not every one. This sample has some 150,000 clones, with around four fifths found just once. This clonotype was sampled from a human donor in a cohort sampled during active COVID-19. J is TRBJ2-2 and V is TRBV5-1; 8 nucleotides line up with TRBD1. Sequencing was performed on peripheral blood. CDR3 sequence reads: CASSPDREGGELFF. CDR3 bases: TGCGCCAGCAGCCCGGACAGGGAAGGCGGGGAGCTGTTTTTT.